Presented here are 8 T cell receptor beta chains from one specimen sequenced in a study of post-analysis software for immune sequencing data. Broader study findings: When patients were compared with controls, a handful of TRBV segments were more frequent, TRBV5-6, TRBV5-1 and TRBV20-1 among them.

These receptors lack a known antigen. Unique molecular identifiers featured in each of the TCR beta cDNA libraries. TCRdb called the PCR reads again in MiXCR, with one record for every CDR3 protein. The top ten clones hold about 12% of a sample with a few hundred thousand distinct CDR3 sequences, around 40% of them seen once. The sequenced sample consisted of blood. The receptors shown here come from a girl aged 5-17 years with multiple sclerosis.

The rearrangement uses TRBV27 and TRBJ2-1; a weak D match, TRBD2 (5 bases). Per the germline V gene, CDR1 is MNHEY and CDR2 is SMNVEV (reference sequence). Trimming cost V 6 bases and J 6 bases, with 12 bases left between them. The CDR3 spans 13 residues. CDR3 region: CASSPGLANEQFF. CDR3 coding DNA: TGTGCCAGCAGCCCTGGGCTAGCCAATGAGCAGTTCTTC.

There are a few counts of this clonotype. This sequence joins TRBV4-2 and TRBJ2-1, with 9 bases identical to TRBD2. CDR3 length: 17 amino acids. CDR1 and CDR2 (germline): LGHNA, YNFKEQ. The trim removed 1 base at V and 2 bases at J, leaving 6 bases unmatched. CDR3 DNA sequence: TGTGCCAGCAGCCAAGGGTCCATAGCGGGGGCCTACAATGAGCAGTTCTTC. Its translation: CASSQGSIAGAYNEQFF.

The rearrangement uses TRBV29-1 and TRBJ2-7; weak D call: TRBD2 (5 bases). Germline assignment: CDR1 SQVTM and CDR2 ANQGSEA. Trimming pared 1 base from V and 3 bases from J, leaving 16 bases between. This CDR3 contains 15 residues. Here the CDR3 DNA reads TGCAGCGTTGAAGGGGAGCCTAGCAGTTTCTACGAGCAGTACTTC. Protein sequence: CSVEGEPSSFYEQYF.

The chain joins TRBV3-1 to TRBJ2-3; D not certain. Germline CDR1 reads LGHDT; CDR2 reads YNNKEL (reference sequence). The V end was cut by 1 base, the J end by 3 bases, with 5 bases between. The CDR3 is made up of 13 amino acids. DNA for the CDR3: TGTGCCAGCAGCCAAGTCGCTACAGATACGCAGTATTTT. Translating it yields CASSQVATDTQYF.

The chain employs TRBV29-1 and TRBJ1-2, with D possibly being TRBD1 (6 bases). The length of the CDR3 is 11 residues. Trimming removed 4 bases at V and 4 bases at J, with 7 bases between. The germline gives CDR1 SQVTM, CDR2 ANQGSEA. CDR3 bases: TGCAGCGTTGCCAGGGGCTATGGCTACACCTTC. Translating gives CSVARGYGYTF.

The CDR3 nucleotides read TGCAGTGCTAGCAGACTAGCGGGAGGGCGGGAAGATACGCAGTATTTT. Protein: CSASRLAGGREDTQYF. V and J are TRBV20-1 and TRBJ2-3; TRBD2 agrees at 14 bases. J gave up 5 bases and V 3 bases, and 7 bases lay outside the gene matches. Germline CDR1 and CDR2: DFQATT and SNEGSKA (reference sequence). CDR3 length: 16 amino acids.

V gene TRBV12-3 or TRBV12-4 combines with J gene TRBJ2-4; possibly TRBD2 for D (6 bases). CDR3 size: 15 residues. The germline V and J ends were trimmed by 3 bases and 0 bases, with 9 bases remaining between them. The CDR3 bases are TGTGCCAGCAGTTTGTCGGGGGTAGCCAAAAACATTCAGTACTTC. Translated, it gives CASSLSGVAKNIQYF.

This chain connects TRBV9 to TRBJ2-5; unclear D gene. The DNA end lines up better with TRBJ2-7; the J call may be wrong. The CDR3 length is 13 residues. Germline V CDR1 and CDR2: SGDLS, YYNGEE. The CDR3 spells CASAYSTISEQYF. CDR3 nucleotides: TGTGCCAGCGCGTACTCGACCATCTCCGAGCAGTACTTC.